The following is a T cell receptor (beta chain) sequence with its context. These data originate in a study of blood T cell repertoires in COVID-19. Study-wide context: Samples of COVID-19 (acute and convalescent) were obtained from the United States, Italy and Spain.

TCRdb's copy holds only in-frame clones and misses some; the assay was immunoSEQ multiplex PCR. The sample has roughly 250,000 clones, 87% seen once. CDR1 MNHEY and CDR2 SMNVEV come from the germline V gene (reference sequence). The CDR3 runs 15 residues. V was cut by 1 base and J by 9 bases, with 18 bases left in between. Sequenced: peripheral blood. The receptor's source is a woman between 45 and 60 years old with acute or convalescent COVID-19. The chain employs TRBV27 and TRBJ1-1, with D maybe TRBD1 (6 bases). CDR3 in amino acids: CASSLYVGQGTKAFF. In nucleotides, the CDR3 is TGTGCCAGCAGTTTATATGTAGGCCAGGGGACAAAAGCTTTCTTT.